The rows below give T cell receptor beta chains drawn from one sample of a study of post-analysis software for immune sequencing data. TCRdb reprocessed the PCR reads via MiXCR and lists one record per CDR3 protein. The sample lists about 820,000 distinct CDR3 sequences, about 53% occurring once. The sample comprised blood. The receptor set was obtained from a girl under 18 with multiple sclerosis. CDR3s include the opening cysteine and the closing phenylalanine or tryptophan. Fields, in order: CDR3 protein, CDR3 DNA, clone size, CDR3 length, D gene, J gene, V gene. The D gene is left open where the match is weak. The listing skips clone size in some rows; elsewhere it reads once, few, many or a size class.

CDR3: CASSLQGLAGTDTQYF
DNA: TGTGCCAGCAGTCTCCAGGGACTAGCGGGCACAGATACGCAGTATTTT
size: few
length: 16
D: TRBD2
J: TRBJ2-3
V: TRBV6-5

CDR3: CASSIQDTGGYTF
DNA: TGCGCCAGCAGCATACAGGATACTGGCGGCTACACCTTC
size: few
length: 13
D: .
J: TRBJ1-2
V: TRBV5-1

CDR3: CASSSLGGEQFF
DNA: TGTGCCAGCAGTTCGTTGGGCGGTGAGCAGTTCTTC
size: few
length: 12
D: .
J: TRBJ2-1
V: TRBV12-3/TRBV12-4

CDR3: CPSSSAGGVDEQFF
DNA: TGTCCCAGCAGTTCAGCGGGGGGTGTCGATGAGCAGTTCTTC
size: .
length: 14
D: TRBD2
J: TRBJ2-1
V: TRBV12-3/TRBV12-4

CDR3: CASSLGTSRGEQFF
DNA: TGCGCCAGCAGCTTGGGGACTAGTAGAGGTGAGCAGTTCTTC
size: few
length: 14
D: TRBD2
J: TRBJ2-1
V: TRBV5-1

CDR3: CASSLQDSTEAFF
DNA: TGCGCCAGCAGCCTACAGGATAGCACTGAAGCTTTCTTT
size: .
length: 13
D: .
J: TRBJ1-1
V: TRBV5-1

CDR3: CASSPAAGGTEAFF
DNA: TGCGCCAGCAGCCCCGCGGCAGGGGGCACTGAAGCTTTCTTT
size: .
length: 14
D: TRBD1
J: TRBJ1-1
V: TRBV5-1

CDR3: CSIGGGLNTEAFF
DNA: TGCAGCATAGGGGGGGGCCTGAACACTGAAGCTTTCTTT
size: .
length: 13
D: .
J: TRBJ1-1
V: TRBV29-1

CDR3: CASSLEPTEAFF
DNA: TGTGCCAGCAGCTTAGAACCCACTGAAGCTTTCTTT
size: .
length: 12
D: .
J: TRBJ1-1
V: TRBV7-2

CDR3: CASSPGQGAADGELFF
DNA: TGCGCCAGCAGCCCTGGACAGGGGGCGGCTGACGGGGAGCTGTTTTTT
size: .
length: 16
D: TRBD1
J: TRBJ2-2
V: TRBV5-1

CDR3: CASSHGLAGVGQETQYF
DNA: TGTGCCAGCAGTCACGGACTAGCGGGGGTGGGCCAGGAGACCCAGTACTTC
size: .
length: 17
D: TRBD2
J: TRBJ2-5
V: TRBV12-3/TRBV12-4

CDR3: CSAAGFMGGYGQYF
DNA: TGCAGCGCCGCCGGGTTTATGGGAGGCTACGGGCAGTACTTC
size: .
length: 14
D: .
J: TRBJ2-7
V: TRBV29-1

CDR3: CSASGGADEQFF
DNA: TGCAGTGCTAGCGGGGGGGCCGATGAGCAGTTCTTC
size: .
length: 12
D: TRBD2
J: TRBJ2-1
V: TRBV20-1

CDR3: CASTDRSLSGANVRTF
DNA: TGTGCCAGCACCGACCGGAGTCTCTCTGGGGCCAACGTCCGGACTTTC
size: .
length: 16
D: .
J: TRBJ2-6
V: TRBV12-3/TRBV12-4

CDR3: CSVESGRAWETQYF
DNA: TGCAGCGTTGAAAGCGGGAGGGCCTGGGAGACCCAGTACTTC
size: .
length: 14
D: TRBD2
J: TRBJ2-5
V: TRBV29-1

CDR3: CASSSDRTDYGYTF
DNA: TGCGCCAGCAGCTCGGACAGAACCGACTATGGCTACACCTTC
size: few
length: 14
D: .
J: TRBJ1-2
V: TRBV5-1

CDR3: CATSSRPGTGFANTGELFF
DNA: TGTGCCACCAGCAGCCGTCCCGGGACAGGGTTCGCGAACACCGGGGAGCTGTTTTTT
size: once
length: 19
D: TRBD1
J: TRBJ2-2
V: TRBV15

CDR3: CASSFYSYTEAFF
DNA: TGCGCCAGCAGCTTTTACAGTTACACTGAAGCTTTCTTT
size: few
length: 13
D: .
J: TRBJ1-1
V: TRBV5-1

CDR3: CSSGSQNGQFF
DNA: TGCAGTAGCGGGAGTCAAAATGGGCAGTTCTTC
size: few
length: 11
D: TRBD2
J: TRBJ2-1
V: TRBV20-1

CDR3: CSAREVAHGYTF
DNA: TGCAGTGCTAGAGAGGTGGCCCATGGCTACACCTTC
size: .
length: 12
D: .
J: TRBJ1-2
V: TRBV20-1

CDR3: CASIQSGGTYEQYF
DNA: TGTGCCAGCATCCAAAGTGGCGGAACCTACGAGCAGTACTTC
size: .
length: 14
D: .
J: TRBJ2-7
V: TRBV6-6

CDR3: CASSRRSPGDRTTDTQYF
DNA: TGTGCCAGCAGCCGACGTTCTCCTGGGGACAGAACCACAGATACGCAGTATTTT
size: few
length: 18
D: TRBD1
J: TRBJ2-3
V: TRBV25-1

CDR3: CASSPGTGGFFSGGYTF
DNA: TGTGCCAGCAGCCCAGGGACAGGGGGTTTTTTCTCGGGTGGCTACACCTTC
size: .
length: 17
D: TRBD1
J: TRBJ1-2
V: TRBV12-3/TRBV12-4

CDR3: CASSQDRHNINYGYTF
DNA: TGTGCCAGCAGCCAAGATAGGCATAATATCAACTATGGCTACACCTTC
size: few
length: 16
D: .
J: TRBJ1-2
V: TRBV4-2

CDR3: CASSFQGPTEAFF
DNA: TGCGCCAGCAGCTTCCAGGGGCCCACTGAAGCTTTCTTT
size: .
length: 13
D: .
J: TRBJ1-1
V: TRBV5-1

CDR3: CSAAKASGGETQYF
DNA: TGCAGTGCTGCTAAGGCTAGCGGGGGAGAGACCCAGTACTTC
size: .
length: 14
D: TRBD2
J: TRBJ2-5
V: TRBV20-1

CDR3: CASSYSPVPTDTQYF
DNA: TGTGCCAGCAGTTACTCTCCTGTGCCCACAGATACGCAGTATTTT
size: few
length: 15
D: .
J: TRBJ2-3
V: TRBV6-5

CDR3: CSARDHSSYNEQFF
DNA: TGCAGTGCTAGAGATCACAGCTCCTACAATGAGCAGTTCTTC
size: .
length: 14
D: .
J: TRBJ2-1
V: TRBV20-1

CDR3: CASSSGLRGSGANVLTF
DNA: TGTGCCAGCAGCTCGGGTCTCCGGGGCTCTGGGGCCAACGTCCTGACTTTC
size: .
length: 17
D: .
J: TRBJ2-6
V: TRBV7-2

CDR3: CATSGTTGQSSYNEQYF
DNA: TGTGCCACCAGTGGGACTACAGGGCAAAGCTCCTACAATGAGCAGTACTTC
size: .
length: 17
D: .
J: TRBJ2-7
V: TRBV24-1

CDR3: CSVEVVYEQYF
DNA: TGCAGCGTTGAAGTGGTGTACGAGCAGTACTTC
size: .
length: 11
D: .
J: TRBJ2-7
V: TRBV29-1

CDR3: CASSLTAGDYNGQFF
DNA: TGCGCCAGCAGCTTGACAGCGGGGGACTACAATGGGCAGTTCTTC
size: .
length: 15
D: TRBD2
J: TRBJ2-1
V: TRBV5-1

CDR3: CASSFSMVGETQYF
DNA: TGTGCCAGCAGCTTTTCCATGGTCGGAGAGACCCAGTACTTC
size: once
length: 14
D: .
J: TRBJ2-5
V: TRBV5-5

CDR3: CASSSPGVLAKNIQYF
DNA: TGTGCCAGCAGTTCCCCTGGGGTTCTAGCCAAAAACATTCAGTACTTC
size: few
length: 16
D: .
J: TRBJ2-4
V: TRBV12-3/TRBV12-4

CDR3: CASSLATSGRGYNEQFF
DNA: TGCGCCAGCAGCTTGGCCACTAGCGGGAGAGGATACAATGAGCAGTTCTTC
size: .
length: 17
D: TRBD2
J: TRBJ2-1
V: TRBV5-1

CDR3: CASSYWDSNSGANVLTF
DNA: TGTGCCAGCAGTTACTGGGACAGTAACTCTGGGGCCAACGTCCTGACTTTC
size: .
length: 17
D: TRBD1
J: TRBJ2-6
V: TRBV6-5

CDR3: CASNPRVAETQYF
DNA: TGTGCCAGCAACCCTCGAGTCGCGGAGACCCAGTACTTC
size: .
length: 13
D: .
J: TRBJ2-5
V: TRBV7-9

CDR3: CASSSLGGGNQAKNIQYF
DNA: TGTGCCAGCAGTTCTCTCGGCGGAGGGAACCAGGCCAAAAACATTCAGTACTTC
size: few
length: 18
D: .
J: TRBJ2-4
V: TRBV6-5

CDR3: CASSHPGGRQETQYF
DNA: TGCGCCAGCAGCCACCCAGGGGGGCGGCAAGAGACCCAGTACTTC
size: few
length: 15
D: .
J: TRBJ2-5
V: TRBV5-1

CDR3: CASSLGDSEAFF
DNA: TGCGCCAGCAGCTTGGGGGACAGTGAAGCTTTCTTT
size: .
length: 12
D: TRBD1
J: TRBJ1-1
V: TRBV5-1

CDR3: CSARGQSSYEQYF
DNA: TGCAGTGCTAGGGGGCAGAGCTCCTACGAGCAGTACTTC
size: .
length: 13
D: .
J: TRBJ2-7
V: TRBV20-1

CDR3: CASSDTAHEQYF
DNA: TGTGCCAGCAGCGATACGGCGCACGAGCAGTACTTC
size: .
length: 12
D: .
J: TRBJ2-7
V: TRBV7-9

CDR3: CASSELAGDYNEQFF
DNA: TGTGCCAGCAGTGAGCTAGCGGGGGACTACAATGAGCAGTTCTTC
size: .
length: 15
D: TRBD2
J: TRBJ2-1
V: TRBV6-1

CDR3: CATSGKDRPLQETQYF
DNA: TGTGCCACCAGTGGTAAGGACAGACCCCTCCAAGAGACCCAGTACTTC
size: few
length: 16
D: .
J: TRBJ2-5
V: TRBV24-1

CDR3: CAISVDRTEYEQYF
DNA: TGTGCCATCAGTGTCGATCGGACGGAGTACGAGCAGTACTTC
size: .
length: 14
D: .
J: TRBJ2-7
V: TRBV10-3

CDR3: CASKRGPTNYEQYF
DNA: TGTGCCAGTAAAAGGGGGCCCACGAACTACGAGCAGTACTTC
size: .
length: 14
D: TRBD1
J: TRBJ2-7
V: TRBV19

CDR3: CASSLGQYHYGYTF
DNA: TGTGCCAGCAGCTTGGGCCAGTATCATTATGGCTACACCTTC
size: .
length: 14
D: .
J: TRBJ1-2
V: TRBV13

CDR3: CASRGSDEQYF
DNA: TGTGCCAGCAGAGGTAGCGACGAGCAGTACTTC
size: few
length: 11
D: .
J: TRBJ2-7
V: TRBV7-9

CDR3: CATGIPTGTARDTQYF
DNA: TGTGCCACGGGAATTCCAACAGGGACAGCTCGAGATACGCAGTATTTT
size: few
length: 16
D: TRBD1
J: TRBJ2-3
V: TRBV10-3